This T cell receptor (beta chain) emerged from a study of CD8 T cells in ankylosing spondylitis. Findings and limits, study-wide: Within ankylosing spondylitis blood, a TCR beta motif made up of under 10 highly homologous variants appeared to be characteristic. There was reportedly significant enrichment of clones that were disease-linked in matched ankylosing spondylitis synovial fluid.

This CDR3 is built from 13 residues. Germline assignment: CDR1 MNHEY and CDR2 SMNVEV (reference sequence). The V gene lost 5 bases and the J gene lost 3 bases, with 11 bases spanning the gap. Quantitative 5'-RACE with molecular barcodes was used to make the TCR beta libraries. MiXCR, run by TCRdb on the 5' RACE reads, gives a single entry per CDR3 protein. Seen here are some 200,000 distinct CDR3 sequences, roughly 6.6% observed once, and the top ten hold approximately 14%. There are many counts of this clonotype. Antigen specificity is unknown. This receptor was identified in a male donor with ankylosing spondylitis. Input material: blood, either unsorted or a sorted T cell fraction (not recorded which). The chain uses TRBV27 and TRBJ2-7; tentatively, D is TRBD1 (5 bases). The CDR3 loop is CASSPTAHYEQYF. The CDR3 bases are TGTGCCAGCAGTCCGACAGCCCACTACGAGCAGTACTTC.